This T cell receptor (beta chain) was profiled in a study of blood T cells in healthy people across ages. Findings of the study overall: Those diversity estimates obtained from one million T cells were thought to be underestimates.

CDR3 length equals 13 residues. J lost 9 bases, V lost 2 bases, and 5 bases had no gene match. Germline V gene lookup returns CDR1 GTSNPN and CDR2 SVGIG (reference sequence). The sample holds a few counts of this clonotype. Its antigen is unidentified. The use of a sample-barcoded 5' primer and a J-beta primer mix characterized a second PCR of roughly 7 to 12 cycles. MiXCR was run by TCRdb on the 5' RACE reads, yielding one entry per CDR3 protein. The table includes about 640,000 distinct CDR3 sequences, approximately 30% detected once. This TCR was sampled from a woman of 80 years or more in good health. What was sequenced was blood. The chain is built from TRBV30 and TRBJ2-1; TRBD1 aligns across 9 bases. The CDR3 loop is CAWSLTGGTEQFF. The CDR3 DNA reads as TGTGCCTGGAGTCTGACAGGGGGGACTGAGCAGTTCTTC.